There are many counts of the clone carrying this TCR beta chain. The target antigen is unknown. The germline gives CDR1 SGHRS, CDR2 YFSETQ. With V trimmed by 9 bases and J by 1 base, 12 bases remained unmatched. The CDR3 length is 15 residues. Unique molecular identifiers were used to barcode this TCRbeta library. TCRdb redid the calling of the PCR reads with MiXCR, one entry per CDR3 protein. The data contain tens of thousands of distinct CDR3 sequences, 7.5% to 10% of them seen just once; the ten biggest clones take up 25% to 30%. These data originate in a study of T-cell reconstitution after alpha-beta-depleted transplantation in children. General study results and limits: Recipient T cells and thymic progenitors that survived gave rise to the high TCRbeta diversity observed at day 60 in some patients. Alpha-beta T cells about two months after transplant reportedly derived from several hundred expanded graft clones. T-cell counts and diversity were attributed mostly to newly produced T cells one year after transplant.

Source: PBMCs, mostly from graft donor cells, taken 60 days after TCRalphabeta/CD19-depleted stem cell transplant. This clonotype was sampled from a male patient aged 2-10 years who had a stem cell transplant for chronic granulomatous disease, so the T cells may come from the graft donor. The chain uses TRBV5-1 and TRBJ1-1; 7 bases line up with TRBD1. The CDR3 bases are TGCGCCACCACAGGGGCCGGGGGCCAGAACACTGAAGCTTTCTTT. Translated, it gives CATTGAGGQNTEAFF. The variable domain in full, with the rest retrieved from reference TRBV5-1 and TRBJ1-1, is KAGVTQTPRYLIKTRGQQVTLSCSPISGHRSVSWYQQTPGQGLQFLFEYFSETQRNKGNFPGRFSGRQFSNSRSEMNVSTLELGDSALYLCATTGAGGQNTEAFFGQGTRLTVV.